This T cell receptor (beta chain) appears in the sequencing data of a study of beta chain features in type 1 diabetes. Study-wide background: Examination covered some 99,000,000 sorted cells spanning all samples. General study results and limits: cDNA sequencing could over-represent cells with high TCR expression.

The whole isolated RNA underwent reverse transcription, so sequencing captured expressed TCRB transcripts. TCRdb's table, derived via immunoSEQ multiplex PCR, lists solely in-frame clones and lacks some. The repertoire has about 240,000 clones, about 30% of them found once; the top ten carry approximately 4%. This clone was found a few times. As yet, its antigen is unknown. Sorting gave populations that all exceeded 95% purity. This CDR3 has 13 residues. The V gene lost 1 base and the J gene lost 4 bases, with 11 bases spanning the gap. CDR1 is SQVTM and CDR2 is ANQGSEA in the germline V gene. The chain carries TRBV29-1 and TRBJ2-7; TRBD2 might be the D (5 bases). The sequenced material came from central memory CD4+ T cells from blood. This receptor was identified in a man aged 25 to 40 in good health. The CDR3 region has the DNA TGCAGCGTTGAAGGTGGAGCGGATTACGAGCAGTACTTC. Protein: CSVEGGADYEQYF.